This TCR beta chain was identified during a study of T cell responses to AZD1222 COVID-19 vaccine. Sequencing was performed with immunoSEQ multiplex PCR; in TCRdb, only in-frame clones are kept and a portion is missing. The profile shows about 180,000 clones, 85% to 95% of them singletons. Between the trimmed V and J ends, which lost 4 bases and 1 base, there was a span of 12 bases. CDR3 size: 15 residues. Germline values: CDR1 SGHRS, CDR2 YFSETQ. The sequences come from peripheral blood, collected on day 0 of AZD1222 vaccination. The clonotype was recovered from an adult in good health. This chain links TRBV5-1 with TRBJ2-1; weak D call: TRBD2 (6 bases). For the CDR3, the DNA is TGCGCCAGCAGCATTGGCGGGAAATCCTACAATGAGCAGTTCTTC. As protein: CASSIGGKSYNEQFF. The full variable domain, its missing parts supplied by reference TRBV5-1 and TRBJ2-1, is KAGVTQTPRYLIKTRGQQVTLSCSPISGHRSVSWYQQTPGQGLQFLFEYFSETQRNKGNFPGRFSGRQFSNSRSEMNVSTLELGDSALYLCASSIGGKSYNEQFFGPGTRLTVL.